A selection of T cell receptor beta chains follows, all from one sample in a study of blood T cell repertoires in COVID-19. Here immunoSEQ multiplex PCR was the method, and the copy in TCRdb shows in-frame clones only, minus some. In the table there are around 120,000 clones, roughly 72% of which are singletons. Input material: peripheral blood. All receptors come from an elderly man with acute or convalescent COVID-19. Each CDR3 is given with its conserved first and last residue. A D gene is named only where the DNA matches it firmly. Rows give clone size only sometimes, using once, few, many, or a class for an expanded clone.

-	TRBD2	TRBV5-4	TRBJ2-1	CASSPGSGGPYNEQFF	TGTGCCAGCAGCCCGGGGAGCGGGGGCCCCTACAATGAGCAGTTCTTC
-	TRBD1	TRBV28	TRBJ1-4	CASSQSTLRRGRDEKLFF	TGTGCCAGCAGCCAATCGACCCTTCGGAGGGGGCGCGATGAAAAACTGTTTTTT
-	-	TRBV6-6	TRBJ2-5	CASSYGQGGRETQYF	TGTGCCAGCAGTTACGGGCAGGGCGGTCGGGAGACCCAGTACTTC
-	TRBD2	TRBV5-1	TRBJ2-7	CASSAAGGQYEQYF	TGCGCCAGCAGCGCAGCGGGAGGGCAGTACGAGCAGTACTTC
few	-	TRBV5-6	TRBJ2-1	CASSLARVDNEQFF	TGTGCCAGCAGCTTGGCGAGGGTGGACAATGAGCAGTTCTTC
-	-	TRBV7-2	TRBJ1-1	CASRLVPDGNTEAFF	TGTGCCAGCAGACTAGTGCCGGACGGGAACACTGAAGCTTTCTTT
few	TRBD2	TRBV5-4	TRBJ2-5	CASSRLAGDMETQYF	TGTGCCAGCAGCCGACTAGCGGGAGATATGGAGACCCAGTACTTC
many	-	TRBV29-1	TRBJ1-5	CSVGGNSNQPQHF	TGCAGCGTTGGAGGGAATAGCAATCAGCCCCAGCATTTT
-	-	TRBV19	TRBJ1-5	CASSFGTSSNQPQHF	TGTGCCAGTAGTTTCGGGACTTCTAGCAATCAGCCCCAGCATTTT
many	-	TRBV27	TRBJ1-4	CASGSLSTNEKLFF	TGTGCCAGCGGTAGCCTTTCAACTAATGAAAAACTGTTTTTT
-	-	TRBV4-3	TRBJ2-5	CASSRDGTLYQETQYF	TGCGCCAGCAGCCGCGACGGGACTCTGTACCAAGAGACCCAGTACTTC
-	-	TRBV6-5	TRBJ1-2	CASYRGEYGYTF	TGTGCCAGCTACCGCGGAGAGTATGGCTACACCTTC
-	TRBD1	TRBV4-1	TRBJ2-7	CASSQEFEGWTGSYEQYF	TGCGCCAGCAGCCAAGAATTCGAAGGATGGACAGGGTCCTACGAGCAGTACTTC
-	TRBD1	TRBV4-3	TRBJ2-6	CASSFRPGGPGANVLTF	TGCGCCAGCAGCTTTCGGCCAGGGGGACCTGGGGCCAACGTCCTGACTTTC
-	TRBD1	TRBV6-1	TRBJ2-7	CASSESHRGHQPEQYF	TGTGCCAGCAGTGAATCTCACAGGGGACACCAGCCGGAGCAGTACTTC
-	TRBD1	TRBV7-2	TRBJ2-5	CASSWLGQGAAETQYF	TGTGCCAGCAGCTGGTTAGGACAGGGGGCCGCGGAGACCCAGTACTTC
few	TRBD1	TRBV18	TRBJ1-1	CASSPPRQGYNTEAFF	TGTGCCAGCTCACCACCGCGACAGGGCTATAACACTGAAGCTTTCTTT
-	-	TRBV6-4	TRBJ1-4	CASRVSGLVEKLFF	TGTGCCAGCAGAGTATCAGGGTTGGTTGAAAAACTGTTTTTT
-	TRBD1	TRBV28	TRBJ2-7	CASSLIGQGAGEQYF	TGTGCCAGCAGTTTAATTGGACAGGGTGCTGGGGAGCAGTACTTC
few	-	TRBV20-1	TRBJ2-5	CSARLSETQYF	TGCAGTGCTAGATTGTCGGAGACCCAGTACTTC
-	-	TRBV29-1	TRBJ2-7	CSVLTWGRGYYEQYF	TGCAGCGTCCTAACTTGGGGGAGGGGGTACTACGAGCAGTACTTC
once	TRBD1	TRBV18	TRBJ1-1	CASSSTGWGTEAFF	TGTGCCAGCTCATCGACAGGGTGGGGCACTGAAGCTTTCTTT
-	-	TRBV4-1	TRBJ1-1	CASSQDLFTEAFF	TGCGCCAGCAGCCAAGATCTGTTCACTGAAGCTTTCTTT
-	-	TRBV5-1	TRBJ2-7	CASSLAGEQYF	TGCGCCAGCAGCTTGGCAGGCGAGCAGTACTTC
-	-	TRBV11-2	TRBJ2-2	CASSLLPNTGELFF	TGTGCCAGCAGCTTACTCCCGAACACCGGGGAGCTGTTTTTT
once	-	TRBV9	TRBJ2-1	CASSGLGGKMEQFF	TGTGCCAGCAGCGGCCTCGGAGGAAAGATGGAGCAGTTCTTC
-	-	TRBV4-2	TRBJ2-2	CASSQDLWRALQDTGELFF	TGTGCCAGCAGCCAAGATCTGTGGAGGGCCCTCCAAGACACCGGGGAGCTGTTTTTT
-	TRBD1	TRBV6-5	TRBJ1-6	CASSLPGGNNSPLHF	TGTGCCAGCAGTTTGCCAGGGGGGAATAATTCACCCCTCCACTTT
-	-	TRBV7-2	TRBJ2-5	CASSFAGLGETQYF	TGTGCCAGCAGCTTTGCGGGATTGGGGGAGACCCAGTACTTC
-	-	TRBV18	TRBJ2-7	CASSPGSNEQYF	TGTGCCAGCTCACCAGGTAGTAACGAGCAGTACTTC
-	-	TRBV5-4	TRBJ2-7	CASRAETSPTYEQYF	TGTGCCAGCCGAGCGGAAACTAGCCCCACCTACGAGCAGTACTTC
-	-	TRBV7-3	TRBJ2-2	CASSLISVTGELFF	TGTGCCAGCAGCTTAATTAGCGTCACCGGGGAGCTGTTTTTT
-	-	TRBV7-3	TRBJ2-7	CASSSGTLSYEQYF	TGTGCCAGCAGCTCCGGGACTCTCTCCTACGAGCAGTACTTC
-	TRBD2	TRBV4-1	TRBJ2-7	CASSQGLAGVRLEAEQYF	TGCGCCAGCAGCCAAGGCCTAGCGGGAGTTAGACTAGAGGCCGAGCAGTACTTC
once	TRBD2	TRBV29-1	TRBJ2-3	CSVELPSGSTDTQYF	TGCAGCGTTGAATTACCTAGCGGGAGTACAGATACGCAGTATTTT
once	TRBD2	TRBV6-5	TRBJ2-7	CASSYSGLAGYEQYF	TGTGCCAGCAGTTACTCGGGACTAGCGGGCTACGAGCAGTACTTC
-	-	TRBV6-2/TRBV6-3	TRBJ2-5	CASSYGLGETQYF	TGTGCCAGCAGTTATGGGCTCGGAGAGACCCAGTACTTC
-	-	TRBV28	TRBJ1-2	CASSSKGYGYTF	TGTGCCAGCAGTTCAAAGGGGTATGGCTACACCTTC
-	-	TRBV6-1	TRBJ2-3	CASNEGADTQYF	TGTGCCAGCAATGAGGGCGCAGATACGCAGTATTTT
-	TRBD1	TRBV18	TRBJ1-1	CASSRDRGNTEAFF	TGTGCCAGCTCGAGGGACAGGGGGAACACTGAAGCTTTCTTT
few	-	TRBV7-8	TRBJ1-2	CASSLSESPYGYTF	TGTGCCAGCAGCTTATCGGAGAGCCCCTATGGCTACACCTTC
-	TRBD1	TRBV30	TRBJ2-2	CAWTGTGNGELFF	TGTGCCTGGACCGGGACAGGGAACGGGGAGCTGTTTTTT
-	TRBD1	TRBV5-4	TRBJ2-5	CASSARQGGGQETQYF	TGTGCCAGCAGCGCCCGACAGGGGGGGGGACAAGAGACCCAGTACTTC
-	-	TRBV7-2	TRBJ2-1	CASSPGTSYNEQFF	TGTGCCAGCAGCCCGGGGACTTCTTACAATGAGCAGTTCTTC
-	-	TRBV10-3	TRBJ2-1	CAISESETRAYNEQFF	TGTGCCATCAGTGAGTCCGAGACTAGGGCCTACAATGAGCAGTTCTTC
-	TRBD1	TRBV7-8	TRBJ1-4	CASSSDRNEKLFF	TGTGCCAGCAGCTCGGACAGGAATGAAAAACTGTTTTTT
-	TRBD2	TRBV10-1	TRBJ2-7	CASSRSASGTVVNYEQYF	TGCGCCAGCAGTAGGTCGGCTAGCGGGACCGTTGTAAACTACGAGCAGTACTTC